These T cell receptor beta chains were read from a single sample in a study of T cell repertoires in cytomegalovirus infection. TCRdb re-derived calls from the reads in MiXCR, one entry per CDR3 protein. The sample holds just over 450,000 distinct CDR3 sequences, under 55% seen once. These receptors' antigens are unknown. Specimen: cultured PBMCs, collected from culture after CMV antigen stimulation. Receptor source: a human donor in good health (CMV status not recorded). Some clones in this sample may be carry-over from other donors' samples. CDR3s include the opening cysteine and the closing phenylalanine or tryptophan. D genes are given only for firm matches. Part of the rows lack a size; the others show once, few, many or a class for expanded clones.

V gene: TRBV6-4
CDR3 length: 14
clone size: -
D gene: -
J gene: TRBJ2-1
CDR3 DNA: TGTGCCATCCCCTGGATGCTATCCTACAATGAGCAGTTCTTC
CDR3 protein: CAIPWMLSYNEQFF

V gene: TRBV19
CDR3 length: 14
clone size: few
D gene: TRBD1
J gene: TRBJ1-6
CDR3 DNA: TGTGCCAGTAGTATCGGGGACAGGGAATCACCCCTCCACTTT
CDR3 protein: CASSIGDRESPLHF

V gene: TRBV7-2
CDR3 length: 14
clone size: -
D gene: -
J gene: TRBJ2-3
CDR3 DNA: TGTGCCAGCAGCCCAACTACCTACACAGATACGCAGTATTTT
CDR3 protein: CASSPTTYTDTQYF

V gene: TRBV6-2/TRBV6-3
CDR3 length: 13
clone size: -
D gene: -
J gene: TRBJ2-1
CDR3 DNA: TGTGCCAGCAGACGCCGTATGGGCAATGAGCAGTTCTTC
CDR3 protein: CASRRRMGNEQFF

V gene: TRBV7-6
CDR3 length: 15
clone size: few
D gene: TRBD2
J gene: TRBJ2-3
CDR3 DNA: TGTGCCAGCAGCTCAACTAGCGGCTACACAGATACGCAGTATTTT
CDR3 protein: CASSSTSGYTDTQYF

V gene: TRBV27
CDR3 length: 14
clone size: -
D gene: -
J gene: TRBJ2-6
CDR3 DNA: TGTGCCAGCAGTCCGCAACCTGGGGCCAACGTCCTGACTTTC
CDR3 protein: CASSPQPGANVLTF

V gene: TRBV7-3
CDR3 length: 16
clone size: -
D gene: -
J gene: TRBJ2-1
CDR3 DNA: TGTGCCAGCAGCCCACCCAGGGAACGCTCCTACAATGAGCAGTTCTTC
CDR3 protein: CASSPPRERSYNEQFF

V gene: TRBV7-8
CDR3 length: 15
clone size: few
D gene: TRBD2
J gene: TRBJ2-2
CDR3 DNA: TGTGCCACCAGCGGGAGACACCGAGTCACCGGGGAGCTGTTTTTT
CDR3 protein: CATSGRHRVTGELFF

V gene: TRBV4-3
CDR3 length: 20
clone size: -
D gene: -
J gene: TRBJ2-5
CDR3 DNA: TGCGCCAGCAGCCAAGATCTCGGGCGGGCGTCGGGACTCCGGGGGGAGACCCAGTACTTC
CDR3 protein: CASSQDLGRASGLRGETQYF

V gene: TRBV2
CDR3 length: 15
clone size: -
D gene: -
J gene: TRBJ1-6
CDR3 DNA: TGTGCCAGCATGGGCAGCCAAAGGTTGAATTCACCCCTCCACTTT
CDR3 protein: CASMGSQRLNSPLHF

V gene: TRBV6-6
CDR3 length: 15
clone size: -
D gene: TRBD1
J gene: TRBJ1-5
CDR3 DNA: TGTGCCAGCAGTTACGTCCAGGGGGCGGATCAGCCCCAGCATTTT
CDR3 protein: CASSYVQGADQPQHF

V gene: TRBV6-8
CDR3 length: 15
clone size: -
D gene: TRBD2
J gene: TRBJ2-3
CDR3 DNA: TGTGCCAGCAGCCCGGCTAGCGGGTACACAGATACGCAGTATTTT
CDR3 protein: CASSPASGYTDTQYF

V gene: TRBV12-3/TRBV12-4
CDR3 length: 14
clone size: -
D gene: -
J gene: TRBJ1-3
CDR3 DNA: TGTGCCAGCAGTCCATCAAAGGACGGAAACACCATATATTTT
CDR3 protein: CASSPSKDGNTIYF

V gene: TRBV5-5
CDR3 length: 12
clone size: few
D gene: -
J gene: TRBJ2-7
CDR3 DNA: TGTGCCAGCAGCGAAAGGGGTGACAAGCAGTACTTC
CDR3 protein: CASSERGDKQYF

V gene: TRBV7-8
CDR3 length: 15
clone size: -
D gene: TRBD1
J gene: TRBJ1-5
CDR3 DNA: TGTGCCAGCAGCCAAGGACAGGGGGCTTATCAGCCCCAGCATTTT
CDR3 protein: CASSQGQGAYQPQHF

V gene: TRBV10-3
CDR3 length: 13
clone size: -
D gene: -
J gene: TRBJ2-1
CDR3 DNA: TGTGCCATCAGTGAGTCGCGCGTATCGGAGCAGTTCTTC
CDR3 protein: CAISESRVSEQFF

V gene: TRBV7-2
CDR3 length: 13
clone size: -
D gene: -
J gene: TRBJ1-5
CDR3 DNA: TGTGCCAGCAGCCCTAGCCCTCTTCAGCCCCAGCATTTT
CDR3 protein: CASSPSPLQPQHF

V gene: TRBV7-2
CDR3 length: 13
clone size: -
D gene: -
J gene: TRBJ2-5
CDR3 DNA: TGTGCCAGCAGCTTAAGCCGATTGGAGACCCAGTACTTC
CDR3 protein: CASSLSRLETQYF

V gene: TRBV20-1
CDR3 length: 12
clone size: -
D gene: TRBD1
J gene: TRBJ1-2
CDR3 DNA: TGCAGTGCTAGCTGGGACAGGGAGAGCTACACCTTC
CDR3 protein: CSASWDRESYTF

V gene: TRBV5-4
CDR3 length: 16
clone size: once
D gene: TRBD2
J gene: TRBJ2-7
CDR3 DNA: TGTGCCAGCAGCCCTGCCGGGGGGGGCGACCTCTACGAGCAGTACTTC
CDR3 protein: CASSPAGGGDLYEQYF

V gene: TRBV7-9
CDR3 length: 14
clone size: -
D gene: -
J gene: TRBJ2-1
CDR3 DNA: TGTGCTAGCAAAGGAGACAGCGCCTACAATGAGCAGTTCTTC
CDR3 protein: CASKGDSAYNEQFF

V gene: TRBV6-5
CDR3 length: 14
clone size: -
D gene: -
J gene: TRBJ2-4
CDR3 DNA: TGTGCCAGCGGCAGGGGGGGACCCAAAAACATTCAGTACTTC
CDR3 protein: CASGRGGPKNIQYF

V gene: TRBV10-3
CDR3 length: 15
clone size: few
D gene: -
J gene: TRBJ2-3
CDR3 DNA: TGTGCCATCAGTGAACCCGGCCGTGCCACAGATACGCAGTATTTT
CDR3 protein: CAISEPGRATDTQYF

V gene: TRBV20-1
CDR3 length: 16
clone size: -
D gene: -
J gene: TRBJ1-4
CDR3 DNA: TGCAGTGCTAGTCCCGCAAGCTCTCCGGGGAATGAAAAACTGTTTTTT
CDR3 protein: CSASPASSPGNEKLFF

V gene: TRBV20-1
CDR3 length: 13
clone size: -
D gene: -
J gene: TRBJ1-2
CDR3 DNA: TGCAGTGCCCGGGACCGCCTTTCTTATGGCTACACCTTC
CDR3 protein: CSARDRLSYGYTF

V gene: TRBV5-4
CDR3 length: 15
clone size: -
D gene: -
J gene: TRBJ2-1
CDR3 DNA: TGTGCCAGCAGCTTGGCCGGGACCATGAGCAGTGAGCAGTTCTTC
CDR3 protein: CASSLAGTMSSEQFF

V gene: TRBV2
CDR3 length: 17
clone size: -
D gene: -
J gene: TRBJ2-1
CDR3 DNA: TGTGCCAGCACGCAACCTGACAGGTTCTGGGGAAACAATGAGCAGTTCTTC
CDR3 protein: CASTQPDRFWGNNEQFF

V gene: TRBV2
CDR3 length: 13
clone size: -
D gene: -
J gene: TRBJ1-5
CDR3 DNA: TGTGCCAGCAGTGCCGAGGAGGGTCAGCCCCAGCATTTT
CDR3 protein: CASSAEEGQPQHF

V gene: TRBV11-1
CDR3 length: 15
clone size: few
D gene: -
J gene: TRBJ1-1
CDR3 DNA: TGTGCCAGCAGCTTACGAGCCGGAACCTACACTGAAGCTTTCTTT
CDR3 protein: CASSLRAGTYTEAFF

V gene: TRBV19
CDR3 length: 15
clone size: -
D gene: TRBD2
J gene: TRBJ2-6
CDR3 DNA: TGTGCCAGTAGTTTCTCTAGCGGTGGGGCCAACGTCCTGACTTTC
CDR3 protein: CASSFSSGGANVLTF

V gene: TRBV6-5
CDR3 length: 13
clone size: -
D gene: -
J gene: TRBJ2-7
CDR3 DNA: TGTGCCAGCAGTTACTCGGGACCCTACGAGCAGTACTTC
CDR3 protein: CASSYSGPYEQYF

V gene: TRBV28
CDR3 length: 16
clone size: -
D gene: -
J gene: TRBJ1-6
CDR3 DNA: TGTGCCAGCAGTTTAAGGCAGGCAGGGAGTAATTCACCCCTCCACTTT
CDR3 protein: CASSLRQAGSNSPLHF

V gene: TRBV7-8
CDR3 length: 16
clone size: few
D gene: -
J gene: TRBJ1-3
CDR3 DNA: TGTGCCAGCAGCTTAGCTCCGAGGGCAGCTGGAAACACCATATATTTT
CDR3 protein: CASSLAPRAAGNTIYF

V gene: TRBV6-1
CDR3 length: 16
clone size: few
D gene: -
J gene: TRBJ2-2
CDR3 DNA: TGTGCCAGCAGTGAAGAGGGGCGACCGAACACCGGGGAGCTGTTTTTT
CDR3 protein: CASSEEGRPNTGELFF

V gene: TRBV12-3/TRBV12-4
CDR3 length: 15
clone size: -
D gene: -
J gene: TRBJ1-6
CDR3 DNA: TGTGCCAGCAGTTTAGACAGGAGTTGGGATTCACCCCTCCACTTT
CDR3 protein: CASSLDRSWDSPLHF

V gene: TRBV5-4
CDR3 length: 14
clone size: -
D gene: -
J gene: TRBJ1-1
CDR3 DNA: TGTGCCAGCACGCTGTTTCACCCGAACACTGAAGCTTTCTTT
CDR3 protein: CASTLFHPNTEAFF

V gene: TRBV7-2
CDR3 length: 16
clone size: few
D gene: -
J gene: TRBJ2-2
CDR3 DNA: TGTGCCAGCAGCTTAGGTCTGACTATTTCGACCGGGGAGCTGTTTTTT
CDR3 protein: CASSLGLTISTGELFF